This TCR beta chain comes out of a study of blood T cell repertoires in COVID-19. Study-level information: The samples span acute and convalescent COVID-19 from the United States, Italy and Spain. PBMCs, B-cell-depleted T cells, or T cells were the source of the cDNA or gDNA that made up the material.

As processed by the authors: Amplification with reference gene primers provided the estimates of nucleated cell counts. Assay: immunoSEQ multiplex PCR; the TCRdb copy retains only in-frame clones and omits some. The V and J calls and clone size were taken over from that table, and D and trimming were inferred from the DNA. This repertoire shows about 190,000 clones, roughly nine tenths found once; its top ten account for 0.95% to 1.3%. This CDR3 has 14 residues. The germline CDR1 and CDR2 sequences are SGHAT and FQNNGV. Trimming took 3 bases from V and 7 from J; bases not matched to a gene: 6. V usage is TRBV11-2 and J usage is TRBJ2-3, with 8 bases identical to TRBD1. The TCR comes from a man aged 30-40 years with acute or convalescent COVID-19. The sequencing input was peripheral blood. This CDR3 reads CASSLSGGRNTQYF. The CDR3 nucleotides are TGTGCCAGCAGCTTGTCAGGGGGCAGGAATACGCAGTATTTT.